The rows below give T cell receptor beta chains drawn from one sample of a study of blood T cell repertoires in COVID-19. Clones were read by immunoSEQ multiplex PCR, and TCRdb kept only the in-frame ones, dropping some. This sample has some 490,000 clones, with roughly nine tenths found just once. Sequencing was performed on PBMCs or T cells enriched from blood (not recorded which). Source of these receptors: an older woman who had recovered from COVID-19. The CDR3 runs from the conserved cysteine through the conserved F or W. Each record gives: CDR3 protein, clone size, CDR3 length, V gene, J gene, D gene. The D gene is left open where the match is weak. Where a row states a size, it is once, few, many or the class of an expanded clone; other rows omit it.

CDR3: CASSLLGQNSPLHF; size: .; length: 14; V: TRBV27; J: TRBJ1-6; D: TRBD1
CDR3: CAIAGTGYTDTQYF; size: once; length: 14; V: TRBV10-3; J: TRBJ2-3; D: TRBD1
CDR3: CATSRDYLNYGYTF; size: .; length: 14; V: TRBV15; J: TRBJ1-2; D: .
CDR3: CASSMGQGYQPQHF; size: .; length: 14; V: TRBV19; J: TRBJ1-5; D: .
CDR3: CASSVTGGAGSGNTIYF; size: .; length: 17; V: TRBV9; J: TRBJ1-3; D: TRBD1
CDR3: CAIRTPGTEAFF; size: .; length: 12; V: TRBV10-3; J: TRBJ1-1; D: .
CDR3: CASRKLNLQGSNQPQHF; size: .; length: 17; V: TRBV27; J: TRBJ1-5; D: .
CDR3: CASSEAPGDHYGYTF; size: .; length: 15; V: TRBV6-1; J: TRBJ1-2; D: .
CDR3: CAWSVSASGNTIYF; size: .; length: 14; V: TRBV30; J: TRBJ1-3; D: .
CDR3: CATSGGGRGLHGYTF; size: .; length: 15; V: TRBV24-1; J: TRBJ1-2; D: TRBD1
CDR3: CGTGSSYNSPLHF; size: .; length: 13; V: TRBV19; J: TRBJ1-6; D: TRBD1
CDR3: CASSLGIGGTQYF; size: .; length: 13; V: TRBV5-1; J: TRBJ2-3; D: .
CDR3: CASSQDSSGGAAGELFF; size: .; length: 17; V: TRBV3-1/TRBV3-2; J: TRBJ2-2; D: TRBD2
CDR3: CASRDPGTVRTQYF; size: .; length: 14; V: TRBV6-5; J: TRBJ2-3; D: TRBD1
CDR3: CASSLASGGVADTQYF; size: .; length: 16; V: TRBV5-1; J: TRBJ2-3; D: TRBD2
CDR3: CASSVLAGGPNRADTQYF; size: .; length: 18; V: TRBV11-2; J: TRBJ2-3; D: TRBD2
CDR3: CATSGTGDGANVLTF; size: .; length: 15; V: TRBV15; J: TRBJ2-6; D: TRBD1
CDR3: CASSPTGRSPLHF; size: .; length: 13; V: TRBV6-5; J: TRBJ1-6; D: TRBD1
CDR3: CASSSDSLGNTEAFF; size: .; length: 15; V: TRBV28; J: TRBJ1-1; D: .
CDR3: CASSSLSFLAGGQDTQYF; size: .; length: 18; V: TRBV28; J: TRBJ2-3; D: TRBD2
CDR3: CASSVTGTANSGNTIYF; size: .; length: 17; V: TRBV9; J: TRBJ1-3; D: TRBD1
CDR3: CASSYWGTGKSFF; size: .; length: 13; V: TRBV4-1; J: TRBJ1-1; D: TRBD1
CDR3: CASGLTSGGSSGSYNEQFF; size: .; length: 19; V: TRBV5-1; J: TRBJ2-1; D: TRBD2
CDR3: CAITGGDTGELFF; size: .; length: 13; V: TRBV10-3; J: TRBJ2-2; D: TRBD1
CDR3: CASSSGLPLYF; size: few; length: 11; V: TRBV7-8; J: TRBJ1-3; D: .
CDR3: CASSQALGATGQGNQPQHF; size: .; length: 19; V: TRBV4-1; J: TRBJ1-5; D: TRBD1
CDR3: CASSLGGLQETQYF; size: .; length: 14; V: TRBV5-1; J: TRBJ2-5; D: .
CDR3: CASSSTREQGNYGYTF; size: .; length: 16; V: TRBV7-2; J: TRBJ1-2; D: .
CDR3: CASRQESLRGEKLFF; size: .; length: 15; V: TRBV19; J: TRBJ1-4; D: .
CDR3: CASSPFRDSRTDTQYF; size: .; length: 16; V: TRBV18; J: TRBJ2-3; D: TRBD1
CDR3: CASSLGLANEQYF; size: .; length: 13; V: TRBV5-1; J: TRBJ2-7; D: TRBD2